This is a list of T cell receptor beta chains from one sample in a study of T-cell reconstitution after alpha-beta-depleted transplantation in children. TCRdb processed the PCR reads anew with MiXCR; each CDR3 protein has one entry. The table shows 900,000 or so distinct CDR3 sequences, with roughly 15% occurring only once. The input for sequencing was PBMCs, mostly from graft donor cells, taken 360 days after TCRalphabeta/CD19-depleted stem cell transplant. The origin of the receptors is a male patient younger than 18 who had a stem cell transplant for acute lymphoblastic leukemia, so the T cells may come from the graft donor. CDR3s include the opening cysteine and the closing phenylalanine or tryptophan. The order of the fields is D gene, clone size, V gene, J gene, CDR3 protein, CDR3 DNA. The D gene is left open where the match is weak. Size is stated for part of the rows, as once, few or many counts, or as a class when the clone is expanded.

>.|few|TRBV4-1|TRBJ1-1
CASRGRGAPPYFF
TGCGCCAGCAGGGGCAGAGGGGCCCCACCCTATTTCTTT
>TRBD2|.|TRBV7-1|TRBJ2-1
CASSSIPVSLTGTSGRVAYNEQFF
TGTGCCAGCAGCTCGATCCCGGTTTCGCTCACCGGGACTAGCGGGAGGGTTGCCTACAATGAGCAGTTCTTC
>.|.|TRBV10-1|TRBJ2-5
CASSKGGIAETQYF
TGCGCCAGCAGTAAAGGCGGAATTGCGGAGACCCAGTACTTC
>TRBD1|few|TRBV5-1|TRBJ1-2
CASSPPGQGPNYGYTF
TGCGCCAGCAGCCCACCGGGACAGGGCCCTAACTATGGCTACACCTTC
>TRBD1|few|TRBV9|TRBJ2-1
CASSVAGQGARNEQFF
TGTGCCAGCAGCGTAGCGGGACAGGGGGCGAGGAATGAGCAGTTCTTC
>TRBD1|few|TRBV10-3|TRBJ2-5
CAIRLTGGRETQYF
TGTGCCATCAGGCTTACAGGGGGCCGCGAGACCCAGTACTTC
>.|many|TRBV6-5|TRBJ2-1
CASSYSAASPYNEQFF
TGTGCCAGCAGTTACTCGGCGGCTAGCCCCTACAATGAGCAGTTCTTC
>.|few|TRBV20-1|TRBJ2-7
CSAGEMVYEQYF
TGCAGTGCGGGAGAGATGGTCTACGAGCAGTACTTC
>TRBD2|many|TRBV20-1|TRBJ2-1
CSAHSGRAESYNEQFF
TGCAGTGCTCATAGCGGGAGGGCCGAGTCCTACAATGAGCAGTTCTTC
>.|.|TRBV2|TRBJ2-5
CADRGNGRETQYF
TGTGCCGATAGAGGGAATGGGCGGGAGACCCAGTACTTC
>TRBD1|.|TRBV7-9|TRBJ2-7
CASSLVRDRGHEQYF
TGTGCCAGCAGCTTAGTCCGGGACAGGGGACACGAGCAGTACTTC
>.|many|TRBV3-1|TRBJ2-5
CASREHGGWIEETQYF
TGTGCCAGCAGAGAACACGGTGGATGGATAGAAGAGACCCAGTACTTC
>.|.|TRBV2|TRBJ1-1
CASRASNTEAFF
TGTGCCAGCAGGGCCTCTAACACTGAAGCTTTCTTT
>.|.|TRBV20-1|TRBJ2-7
CSACPPPRTPHGSWEQYF
TGCAGTGCCTGCCCTCCCCCGCGAACACCCCACGGGTCCTGGGAGCAGTACTTC
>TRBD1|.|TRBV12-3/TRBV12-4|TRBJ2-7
CASSFRHGRGIYEQYF
TGTGCCAGCAGTTTTAGGCATGGCAGGGGGATTTACGAGCAGTACTTC
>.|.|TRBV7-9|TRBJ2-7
CASSTGAGPGEQYF
TGTGCCAGCAGTACGGGGGCAGGGCCGGGGGAGCAGTACTTC
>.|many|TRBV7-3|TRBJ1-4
CASSITGAPREKLFF
TGTGCCAGCAGCATCACAGGAGCTCCTAGGGAAAAACTGTTTTTT
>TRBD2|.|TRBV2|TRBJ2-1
CASSEMGGGAYNEQFF
TGTGCCAGCAGTGAAATGGGCGGGGGGGCCTACAATGAGCAGTTCTTC
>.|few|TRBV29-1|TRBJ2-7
CSVAANSYEQYF
TGCAGCGTTGCCGCGAACTCCTACGAGCAGTACTTC
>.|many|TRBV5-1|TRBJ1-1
CASSLVIQGTEAFF
TGCGCCAGCAGCTTGGTGATTCAGGGCACTGAAGCTTTCTTT
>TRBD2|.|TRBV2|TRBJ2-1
CASKGPSGWGEQFF
TGTGCCAGCAAAGGGCCTAGCGGTTGGGGTGAGCAGTTCTTC
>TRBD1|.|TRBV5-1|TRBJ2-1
CASSLGPLIRQGGNEQFF
TGCGCCAGCAGCTTGGGGCCTCTTATCCGACAGGGTGGCAATGAGCAGTTCTTC
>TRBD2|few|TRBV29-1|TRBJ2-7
CSVSTSGAEYEQYF
TGCAGCGTGTCAACTAGCGGGGCCGAGTACGAGCAGTACTTC
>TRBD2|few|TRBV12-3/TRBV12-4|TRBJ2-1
CASTSRSGRLYNEQFF
TGTGCCAGCACTTCCAGAAGCGGGAGGCTGTACAATGAGCAGTTCTTC
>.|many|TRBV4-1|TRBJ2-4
CASSQQDWNIQYF
TGCGCCAGCAGCCAACAGGATTGGAACATTCAGTACTTC
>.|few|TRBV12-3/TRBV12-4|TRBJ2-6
CASQEFLYSGANVLTF
TGTGCCAGCCAAGAATTTCTTTACTCTGGGGCCAACGTCCTGACTTTC
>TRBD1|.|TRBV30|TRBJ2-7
CAWSWTGGSYEQYF
TGTGCCTGGAGTTGGACAGGGGGTTCCTACGAGCAGTACTTC
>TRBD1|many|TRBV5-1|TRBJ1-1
CASSLDRGQGNTEAFF
TGCGCCAGCAGCTTGGATAGGGGGCAGGGGAACACTGAAGCTTTCTTT
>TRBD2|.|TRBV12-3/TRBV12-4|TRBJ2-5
CASSRLRLAGNF
TGTGCCAGCAGTCGCCTTAGACTAGCGGGTAACTTC
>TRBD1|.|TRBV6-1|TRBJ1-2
CASYHRGISYGYTF
TGTGCCTCGTATCACAGGGGAATTAGCTATGGCTACACCTTC
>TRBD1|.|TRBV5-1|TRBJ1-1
CATEDREATEAFF
TGCGCCACCGAGGACAGGGAAGCCACTGAAGCTTTCTTT
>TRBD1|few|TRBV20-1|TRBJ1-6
CSARGPDDREPNNSPLHF
TGCAGTGCTAGAGGCCCCGATGACAGGGAGCCTAATAATTCACCCCTCCACTTT
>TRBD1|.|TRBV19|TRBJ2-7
CASSSAPGQSYEQYF
TGTGCCAGTAGTTCAGCCCCGGGACAGTCCTACGAGCAGTACTTC
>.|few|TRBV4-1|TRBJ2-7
CASSPLGTREAGEQYF
TGCGCCAGCAGCCCCTTAGGCACCAGGGAAGCAGGGGAGCAGTACTTC
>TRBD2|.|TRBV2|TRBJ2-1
CASSRLAGHNEQFF
TGTGCCAGCAGCCGACTAGCGGGGCACAATGAGCAGTTCTTC
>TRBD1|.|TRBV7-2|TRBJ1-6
CASNRQGVNSPLHF
TGTGCCAGCAACCGACAGGGGGTAAATTCACCCCTCCACTTT
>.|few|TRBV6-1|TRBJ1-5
CASSEALYDNQPQHF
TGTGCCAGCAGTGAAGCTCTGTACGACAATCAGCCCCAGCATTTT
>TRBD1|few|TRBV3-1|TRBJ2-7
CASARDRIYEQYF
TGTGCCAGCGCCCGGGACAGAATTTACGAGCAGTACTTC
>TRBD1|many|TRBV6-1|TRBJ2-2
CASTRVQGVQTGELFF
TGTGCCAGCACCCGTGTACAGGGGGTTCAAACCGGGGAGCTGTTTTTT
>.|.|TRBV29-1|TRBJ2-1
CSGAQGIPAYNEQFF
TGCAGCGGGGCTCAGGGAATACCAGCCTACAATGAGCAGTTCTTC
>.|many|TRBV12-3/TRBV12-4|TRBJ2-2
CASSGVGRPGELFF
TGTGCCAGCAGCGGGGTGGGACGACCGGGGGAGCTGTTTTTT
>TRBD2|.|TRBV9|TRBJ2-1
CASSANSGRVRREQFF
TGTGCCAGCAGCGCGAATAGCGGGAGGGTCCGTCGTGAGCAGTTCTTC
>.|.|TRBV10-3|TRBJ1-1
CAISSDRLNTEAFF
TGTGCCATCAGCTCGGACAGATTGAACACTGAAGCTTTCTTT
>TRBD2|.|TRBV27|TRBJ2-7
CASSSGLVAYEQYF
TGTGCCAGCAGTTCAGGACTAGTCGCCTACGAGCAGTACTTC
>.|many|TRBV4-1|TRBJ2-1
CASSPRSWDAYNEQFF
TGCGCCAGCAGCCCCAGAAGCTGGGACGCCTACAATGAGCAGTTCTTC
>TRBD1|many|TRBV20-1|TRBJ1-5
CSAGGYSNQPQHF
TGCAGTGCAGGGGGCTATAGCAATCAGCCCCAGCATTTT
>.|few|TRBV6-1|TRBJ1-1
CASSEGTLVQNGGF
TGTGCCAGCAGTGAAGGGACTCTCGTCCAAAATGGGGGGTTT
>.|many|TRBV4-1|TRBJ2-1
CASSPPGPSHEQFF
TGCGCCAGCAGCCCCCCTGGCCCATCACATGAGCAGTTCTTC
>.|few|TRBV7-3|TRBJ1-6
CASSLIGVSKRGSYNSPLHF
TGTGCCAGCAGCTTAATTGGAGTATCGAAACGGGGCTCCTATAATTCACCCCTCCACTTT
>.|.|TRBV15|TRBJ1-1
CATSRDSWNTEAFF
TGTGCCACCAGCAGAGACAGTTGGAACACTGAAGCTTTCTTT
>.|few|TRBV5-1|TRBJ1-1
CASRPGRKNTEAFF
TGCGCCAGTAGACCAGGCAGAAAGAACACTGAAGCTTTCTTT
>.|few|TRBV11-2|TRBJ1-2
CASSLNFRTLDYGYTF
TGTGCCAGCAGCTTGAATTTCAGGACCCTTGACTATGGCTACACCTTC
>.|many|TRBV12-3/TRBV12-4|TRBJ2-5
CASRQSWGETQYF
TGTGCCAGCAGACAGTCCTGGGGAGAGACCCAGTACTTC
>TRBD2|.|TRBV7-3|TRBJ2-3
CASSLSGGGPDTQYF
TGTGCCAGCAGCTTAAGCGGGGGAGGGCCAGATACGCAGTATTTT
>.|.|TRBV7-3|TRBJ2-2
CASSLMSGFGSGELFF
TGTGCCAGCAGCTTGATGTCGGGGTTTGGGTCCGGGGAGCTGTTTTTT
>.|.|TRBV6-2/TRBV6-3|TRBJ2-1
CASSSGLWSRTMAVGNESYNEQFF
TGTGCCAGCAGTTCCGGACTCTGGTCTCGTACTATGGCCGTGGGTAATGAGTCCTACAATGAGCAGTTCTTC
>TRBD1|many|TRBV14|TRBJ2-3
CASSFYRGSDTQYF
TGTGCCAGCAGCTTTTACAGGGGTTCGGATACGCAGTATTTT
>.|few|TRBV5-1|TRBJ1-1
CASGRVANTEAFF
TGCGCCAGCGGAAGGGTGGCGAACACTGAAGCTTTCTTT
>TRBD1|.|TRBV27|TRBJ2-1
CASSPDRAHNEQFF
TGTGCCAGCAGTCCCGACAGGGCACACAATGAGCAGTTCTTC